The table lists the clone carrying this T cell receptor (beta chain) with a few counts. This specimen belongs to a study of T-cell memory formation after mild COVID-19. TCRdb processed the 5' RACE reads anew with MiXCR; each CDR3 protein has one entry. Of roughly 600,000 distinct CDR3 sequences listed, 15% to 20% are singletons. Germline V lookup: CDR1 MNHNS, CDR2 SASEGT. Trimming left V 7 bases short and J 6 bases short, with 9 bases between. CDR3 length: 12 amino acids. Material for sequencing was PBMCs or a T cell subset sorted from them (not recorded which). V usage is TRBV6-1 and J usage is TRBJ2-2, with D hard to call. The sequence came from an adult woman who had mild COVID-19 (a few samples of this study predate the infection). Cell type and time point are not known. This CDR3 reads CASTLVAGELFF. The CDR3 bases are TGTGCCAGCACCCTGGTGGCCGGGGAGCTGTTTTTT.